This T cell receptor (beta chain) was observed in a study of blood T cell repertoires in COVID-19. For the study at large: Acute-phase and convalescent COVID-19 samples originated in the United States, Italy and Spain. Sources were T cells, B-cell-depleted T cells, or PBMCs; the material itself was cDNA or gDNA.

Germline CDR1 and CDR2: SGDLS and YYNGEE. The CDR3 covers 14 residues. The V segment lost 2 bases and the J segment 4 bases; nucleotides outside the gene matches: 2. In the authors' methods: Scientists estimated how many nucleated cells there were by amplifying reference gene primers. Clones were sequenced by immunoSEQ multiplex PCR, and TCRdb holds only the in-frame ones, with some missing. D and trimming were read from the DNA, whereas the V and J calls and clone size are those reported in that table. The sample contains 80,000 to 100,000 clones, around 84% of which appear only once. Sequenced material: peripheral blood. This clonotype was obtained from a woman of 80 years or more in a cohort sampled during active or convalescent COVID-19. This chain joins TRBV9 and TRBJ2-5, with TRBD2 matching 10 bases. This chain's CDR3 is CASSVGLAVETQYF. The CDR3 DNA reads as TGTGCCAGCAGCGTTGGACTAGCGGTAGAGACCCAGTACTTC.